The clone carrying this T cell receptor (beta chain) was counted many times. The target antigen is unknown. The time point denotes: longitudinal time-point 1 (baseline). The unsorted libraries were made from 2 million PBMCs kept at -80 C. TCRdb reprocessed the 5' RACE reads via MiXCR and lists one record per CDR3 protein. The data hold around 60,000 distinct CDR3 sequences, with about 11% observed a single time. V shed 0 bases and J shed 3 bases, with 2 bases lying between them. This CDR3 comprises 12 residues. This record comes from a study of neurological immune-mediated disorders. Study-level results: Falling below healthy controls, multiple sclerosis showed the least TCR clonal expansion, while HTLV-1-associated myelopathy showed the most. Private repertoires in all groups were suggested by the absence of shared CDR3 amino acid sequences among expanded clones across subjects.

The sequenced sample was PBMCs. The chain has TRBV12-3 or TRBV12-4 and TRBJ1-1; D is uncertain. This clonotype originated in a male donor with HTLV-1-associated myelopathy (HAM/TSP). CDR3 residues: CASSLAHTEAFF. CDR3 coding DNA: TGTGCCAGCAGTTTAGCGCACACTGAAGCTTTCTTT.